This T cell receptor (beta chain) came from a study of T cell responses to AZD1222 COVID-19 vaccine. TCRdb keeps only in-frame clones here, not all; method: immunoSEQ multiplex PCR. The table records about 180,000 clones, around 89% of them present only once. The CDR3 contains 20 residues. The receptor's source is an adult who received the AZD1222 COVID-19 vaccine. Sequenced here: peripheral blood, sampled 28 days after the second AZD1222 dose. The chain employs TRBV21-1 and TRBJ2-1; TRBD1 was called by the table and not checked on the DNA. TRBV21-1 is a pseudogene segment. The CDR3 protein is CASSKPLPLQGEHLANEQFF. The CDR3 DNA is TGTGCCAGCAGCAAACCCCTACCTTTACAGGGGGAGCACTTGGCGAATGAGCAGTTCTTC.